This T cell receptor (beta chain) was captured by sequencing in a study of blood T cell repertoires in COVID-19. Whole-study context: Specimens from acute and convalescent COVID-19 originated in the United States, Italy and Spain. T cells, B-cell-depleted T cells, or PBMCs provided the cDNA or gDNA that served as material.

The germline CDR1 and CDR2 sequences are SGDLS and YYNGEE. After removal of 3 bases from V and 5 bases from J, the junction contained 7 bases not matched to a gene. The CDR3 covers 15 residues. Original processing notes: Estimates of nucleated cell counts were drawn from the amplification of reference gene primers. Measured with immunoSEQ multiplex PCR; TCRdb has only the in-frame clones, and not every one. V, J and clone size are those of that table, while D and trimming were read from the DNA. The sample consists of roughly 250,000 clones, 88% of them appearing once. Sample: peripheral blood. The V call is TRBV9, the J call TRBJ2-3, with TRBD2 matching over 9 bases. The clonotype originates from a woman aged 40 to 50 who had recovered from COVID-19. This chain's CDR3 is CASSGLPSGVDTQYF. In nucleotides, the CDR3 is TGTGCCAGCAGCGGATTGCCTAGCGGGGTAGATACGCAGTATTTT.